Sequencing of this T cell receptor beta chain was carried out in a study of blood T cell repertoires in COVID-19 (dated by TCRdb to the early 2020s). Looking at the study overall: Samples covering the acute and convalescent phases of COVID-19 were provided by collaborators in the United States, Italy and Spain. The prospective study material was composed of cDNA or gDNA derived from T cells, B-cell-depleted T cells, or PBMCs. Subjects who had been exposed to COVID-19, were actively infected with it, or had recovered from it provided the deeply sampled blood TCRbeta repertoires that made up the dataset. The repertoires were released in a freely available public database meant as a resource for research on the immune response to SARS-CoV-2. The samples were drawn from two sources: the first 160 participants of the ongoing ImmuneRACE study, and about 1,300 subjects contributed by 6 global collaborators. The sample metadata nearly always contained a de-identified subject ID, COVID-19 status, age in years and sex. Where available, HLA class I and class II types were obtained from metadata supplied by the sample provider rather than from assay-based typing. Study-wide findings and limitations: The quantity of clinical and demographic metadata differed by source and by participant and was supplied without curation.

With regard to this clone: Its target antigen remains unknown. No clone much larger than this one lies a single base away; base qualities are absent.

V is clipped by 3 bases and J by 1 base, and the sequence between their germline boundaries is 15 bases long. The CDR3 measures 16 amino acids from cysteine to phenylalanine. Just the 48-base CDR3 DNA is kept, in frame starting at base 1. CDR1 and CDR2 (KGHSH, LQKENI) derive from the germline V gene. Enrolling through a virtual design, the prospective study's participants ranged in age from roughly 18 to 89 years and lived across approximately 25 United States geographic areas. In the prospective study, cohorts were assigned on the basis of participant-reported clinical history obtained from a screening survey and a study questionnaire. Recovered participants in ImmuneRACE Cohort 3 were defined by two consecutive negative NP/OP PCR tests, clearance by a healthcare professional, or resolution of symptoms. In the prospective study, mobile phlebotomists collected whole blood, serum and a nasopharyngeal or oropharyngeal swab from each participant. Additional blood draws and questionnaires over an approximately 2-month period could optionally be provided by prospective study participants. Prospective study blood samples were shipped either frozen or at room temperature before DNA extraction.

The immunoSEQ Assay, a bias-controlled multiplex PCR, was used to amplify TCRbeta CDR3 regions from genomic DNA. Per the original workflow: The number of nucleated cells in each sample was estimated from the amplification of reference gene primers within the assay. To quantify the absolute abundance of each unique TCRbeta CDR3 rearrangement, sequence reads were collapsed and filtered. For each sample, productive Simpson clonality was calculated by taking the square root of Simpson's diversity index across productive rearrangements. TCRdb provides this immuneACCESS table in a form limited to in-frame rearrangements. Some clones are lacking; in checked studies, under half of them reflect an unresolved V gene, and why the rest are absent is not known. The D gene and trimming were derived from the DNA, and the V and J assignments and clone size from that table. The sample records 310,000 or so clones, 85% to 90% of which are singletons. 8% to 13% of the sample rests with the top ten.

In this chain, TRBV18 is recombined with TRBJ1-2; D gene: possibly TRBD1, on 5 matching bases. The sample was PBMCs or T cells enriched from blood (not recorded which). This sequence was found in a woman younger than 30 who had recovered from COVID-19. The bases are TGTGCCAGCTCACCTGCTTCACAGGCGGATAACTATGGCTACACCTTC. Protein translation: CASSPASQADNYGYTF.